This TCR beta chain was profiled in a study of shared clonotypes between healthy human individuals. Germline CDR1 reads SGHTA; CDR2 reads FQGTGA. CDR3 size: 15 residues. V was cut by 5 bases and J by 1 base, with 12 bases left in between. It was across several immunoSEQ plates that each subset's genomic DNA was evenly split. Methods used by the authors: Sequence data from immunoSEQ were junction-only and lacked quality scores; consequently, filtering differed. Method: immunoSEQ multiplex PCR; TCRdb's copy keeps in-frame clones and lacks some. D and trimming come from the DNA, and the V and J calls and clone size come from that table. The profile shows 2.5 million or so clones, more than 90% of them singletons.

The sample consisted of naive CD4+ T cells sorted from blood. The sample's subset: CD45RA+ positively selected. The clonotype was recovered from a man aged 18-30 years in good health. The chain couples TRBV7-3 to TRBJ2-1; the D gene is possibly TRBD2 (5 bases). This CDR3 reads CASSPPGSSYNEQFF. CDR3 sequence (DNA): TGTGCCAGCAGCCCCCCGGGGAGTTCCTACAATGAGCAGTTCTTC.